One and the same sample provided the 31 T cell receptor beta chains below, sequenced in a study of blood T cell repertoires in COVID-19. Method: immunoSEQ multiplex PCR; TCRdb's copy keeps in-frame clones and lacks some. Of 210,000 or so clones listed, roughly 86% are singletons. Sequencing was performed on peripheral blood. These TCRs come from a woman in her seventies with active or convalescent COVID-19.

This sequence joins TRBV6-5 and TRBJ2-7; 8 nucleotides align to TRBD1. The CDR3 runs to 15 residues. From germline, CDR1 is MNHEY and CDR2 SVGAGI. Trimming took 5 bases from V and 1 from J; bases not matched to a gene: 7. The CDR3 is CASSPTGEVSYEQYF. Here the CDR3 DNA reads TGTGCCAGCAGTCCGACAGGGGAGGTTTCCTACGAGCAGTACTTC.

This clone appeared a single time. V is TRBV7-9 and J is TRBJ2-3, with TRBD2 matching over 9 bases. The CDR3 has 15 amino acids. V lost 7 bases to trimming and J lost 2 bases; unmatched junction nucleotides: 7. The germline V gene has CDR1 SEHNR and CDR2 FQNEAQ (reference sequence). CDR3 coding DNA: TGTGCCAGCACGTTAGCGGGAGCGATCACAGATACGCAGTATTTT. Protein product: CASTLAGAITDTQYF. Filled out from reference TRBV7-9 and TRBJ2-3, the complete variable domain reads DTGVSQNPRHKITKRGQNVTFRCDPISEHNRLYWYRQTLGQGPEFLTYFQNEAQLEKSRLLSDRFSAERPKGSFSTLEIQRTEQGDSAMYLCASTLAGAITDTQYFGPGTRLTVL.

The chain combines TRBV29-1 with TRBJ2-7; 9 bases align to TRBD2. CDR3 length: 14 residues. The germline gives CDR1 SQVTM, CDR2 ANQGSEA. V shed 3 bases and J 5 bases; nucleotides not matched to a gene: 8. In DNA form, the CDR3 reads TGCAGCGTTGAGGGTAGCGGGAGAAGCGACGAGCAGTACTTC. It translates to CSVEGSGRSDEQYF.

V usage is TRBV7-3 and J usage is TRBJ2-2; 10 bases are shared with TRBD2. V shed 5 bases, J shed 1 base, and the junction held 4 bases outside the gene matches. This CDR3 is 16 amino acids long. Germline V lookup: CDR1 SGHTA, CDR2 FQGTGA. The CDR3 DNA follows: TGTGCCAGCAGCCCTCTAGCGGGAGAGAACACCGGGGAGCTGTTTTTT. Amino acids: CASSPLAGENTGELFF.

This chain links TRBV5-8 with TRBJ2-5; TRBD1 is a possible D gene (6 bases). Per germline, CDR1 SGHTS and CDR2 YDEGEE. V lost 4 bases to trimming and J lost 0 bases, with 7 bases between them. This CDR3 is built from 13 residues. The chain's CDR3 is CASSGQYQETQYF. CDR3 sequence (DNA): TGTGCCAGCAGCGGACAGTACCAAGAGACCCAGTACTTC.

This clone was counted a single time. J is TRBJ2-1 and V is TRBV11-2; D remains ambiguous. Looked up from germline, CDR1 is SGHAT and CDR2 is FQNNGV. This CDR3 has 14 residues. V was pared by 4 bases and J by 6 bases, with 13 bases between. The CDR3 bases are TGTGCCAGCAGCTACTTTCTACGCTCCAATGAGCAGTTCTTC. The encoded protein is CASSYFLRSNEQFF.

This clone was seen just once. This CDR3 reads CASSQDSGGTYTDTQYF. CDR3 nucleotides: TGCGCCAGCAGCCAAGATTCGGGCGGGACGTACACAGATACGCAGTATTTT. The rearrangement links TRBV4-1 to TRBJ2-3, with D tentatively TRBD2 (6 bases). V lost 0 bases, J lost 2 bases, and 15 bases lay in between. The CDR3 consists of 17 residues. The germline CDR1 and CDR2 sequences are MGHRA and YSYEKL.

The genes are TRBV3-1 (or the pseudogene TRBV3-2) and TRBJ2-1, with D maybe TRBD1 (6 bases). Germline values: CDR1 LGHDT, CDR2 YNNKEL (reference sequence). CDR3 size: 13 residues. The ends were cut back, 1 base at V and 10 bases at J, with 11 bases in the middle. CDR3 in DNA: TGTGCCAGCAGCCAAGCGAGAGGGGGAGAGCAGTTCTTC. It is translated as CASSQARGGEQFF.

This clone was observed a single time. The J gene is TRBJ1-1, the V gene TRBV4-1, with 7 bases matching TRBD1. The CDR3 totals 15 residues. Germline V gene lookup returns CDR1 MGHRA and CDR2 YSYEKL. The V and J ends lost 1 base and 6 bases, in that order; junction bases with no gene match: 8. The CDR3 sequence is CASSQAYRGRAEAFF. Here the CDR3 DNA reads TGCGCCAGCAGCCAAGCTTACAGGGGTCGGGCTGAAGCTTTCTTT.

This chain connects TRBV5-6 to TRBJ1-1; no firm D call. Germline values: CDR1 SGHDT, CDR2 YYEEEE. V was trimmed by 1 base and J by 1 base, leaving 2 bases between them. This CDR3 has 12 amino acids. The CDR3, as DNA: TGTGCCAGCAGCTTGCAGAACACTGAAGCTTTCTTT. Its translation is CASSLQNTEAFF.

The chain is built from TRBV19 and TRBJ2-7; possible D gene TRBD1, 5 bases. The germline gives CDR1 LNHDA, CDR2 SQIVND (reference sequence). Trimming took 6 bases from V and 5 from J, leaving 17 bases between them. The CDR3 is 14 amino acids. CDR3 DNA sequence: TGTGCCAGTAGCACGACAGTGTACAGCGACGAGCAGTACTTC. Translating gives CASSTTVYSDEQYF.

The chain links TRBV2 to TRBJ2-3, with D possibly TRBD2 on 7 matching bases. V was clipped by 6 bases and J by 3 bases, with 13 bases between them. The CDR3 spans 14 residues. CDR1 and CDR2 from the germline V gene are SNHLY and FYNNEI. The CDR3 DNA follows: TGTGCCAGCAGGGGAGGGGGGCGGACAGATACGCAGTATTTT. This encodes CASRGGGRTDTQYF.

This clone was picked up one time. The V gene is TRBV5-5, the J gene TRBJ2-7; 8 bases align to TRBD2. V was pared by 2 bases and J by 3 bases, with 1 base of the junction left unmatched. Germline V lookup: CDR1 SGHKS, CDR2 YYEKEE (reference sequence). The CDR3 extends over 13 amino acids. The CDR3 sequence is CASSFTSGYEQYF. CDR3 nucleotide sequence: TGTGCCAGCAGCTTCACTAGCGGCTACGAGCAGTACTTC.

CDR3 DNA sequence: TGTGCCACCCAGGGGCAGAACACCGGGGAGCTGTTTTTT. Translation: CATQGQNTGELFF. V usage is TRBV15 and J usage is TRBJ2-2; maybe TRBD1 (6 bases). This CDR3 is built from 13 residues. V was cut by 8 bases and J by 1 base, with 8 bases left in between. Germline V gene data show CDR1 as LNHNV and CDR2 as YYDKDF (reference sequence).

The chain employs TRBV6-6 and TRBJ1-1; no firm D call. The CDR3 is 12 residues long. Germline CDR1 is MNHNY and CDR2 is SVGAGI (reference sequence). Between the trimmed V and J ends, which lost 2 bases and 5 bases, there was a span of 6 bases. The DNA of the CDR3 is TGTGCCAGCAGTTACCGAGCGACTGAAGCTTTCTTT. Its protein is CASSYRATEAFF.

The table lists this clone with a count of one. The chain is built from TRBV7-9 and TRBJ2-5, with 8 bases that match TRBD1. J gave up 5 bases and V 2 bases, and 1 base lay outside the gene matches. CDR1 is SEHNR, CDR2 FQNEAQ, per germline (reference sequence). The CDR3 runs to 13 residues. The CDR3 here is CASSLQGAETQYF. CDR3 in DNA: TGTGCCAGCAGCTTACAGGGGGCTGAGACCCAGTACTTC.

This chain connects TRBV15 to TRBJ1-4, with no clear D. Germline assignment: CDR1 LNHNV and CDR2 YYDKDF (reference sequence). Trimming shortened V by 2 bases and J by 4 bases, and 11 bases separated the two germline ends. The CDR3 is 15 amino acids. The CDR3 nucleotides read TGTGCCACCAGCAGACGGACTCCTCTTAATGAAAAACTGTTTTTT. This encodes CATSRRTPLNEKLFF.

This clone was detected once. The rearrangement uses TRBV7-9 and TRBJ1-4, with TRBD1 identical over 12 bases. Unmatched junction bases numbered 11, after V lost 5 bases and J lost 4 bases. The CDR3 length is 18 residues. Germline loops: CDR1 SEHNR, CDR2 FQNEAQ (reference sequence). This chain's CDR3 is CASSAGTGGYFLNEKLFF. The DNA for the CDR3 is TGTGCCAGCAGCGCAGGGACAGGGGGCTATTTCCTTAATGAAAAACTGTTTTTT.

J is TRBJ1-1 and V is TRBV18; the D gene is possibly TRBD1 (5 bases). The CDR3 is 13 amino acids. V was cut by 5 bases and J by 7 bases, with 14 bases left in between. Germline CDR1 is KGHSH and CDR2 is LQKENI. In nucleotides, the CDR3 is TGTGCCAGCTCAAGCAGGGATAACGGTGAAGCTTTCTTT. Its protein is CASSSRDNGEAFF.

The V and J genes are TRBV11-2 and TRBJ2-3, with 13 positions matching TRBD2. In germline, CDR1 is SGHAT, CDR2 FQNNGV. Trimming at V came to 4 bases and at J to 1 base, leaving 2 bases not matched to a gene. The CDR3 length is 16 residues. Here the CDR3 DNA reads TGTGCCAGCAGCTATGGACTAGCGGGAGGCACAGATACGCAGTATTTT. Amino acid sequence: CASSYGLAGGTDTQYF.

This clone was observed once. The CDR3: CASPKSARTEAFF. The CDR3 DNA sequence: TGTGCCAGCCCCAAATCGGCCAGGACTGAAGCTTTCTTT. The V call is TRBV2, the J call TRBJ1-1; the D is unclear. Germline V gene sequence: CDR1 SNHLY, CDR2 FYNNEI. This CDR3 region has 13 residues. V gave up 8 bases and J gave up 5 bases, with 15 bases separating them. Full variable domain (rest looked up from reference TRBV2 and TRBJ1-1): EPEVTQTPSHQVTQMGQEVILRCVPISNHLYFYWYRQILGQKVEFLVSFYNNEISEKSEIFDDQFSVERPDGSNFTLKIRSTKLEDSAMYFCASPKSARTEAFFGQGTRLTVV.

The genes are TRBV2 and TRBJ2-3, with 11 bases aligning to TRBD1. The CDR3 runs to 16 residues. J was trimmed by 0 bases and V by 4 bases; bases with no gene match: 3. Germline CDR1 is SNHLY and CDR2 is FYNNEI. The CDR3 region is CASSAGTGGSTDTQYF. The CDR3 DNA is TGTGCCAGCAGTGCTGGGACAGGGGGGAGCACAGATACGCAGTATTTT. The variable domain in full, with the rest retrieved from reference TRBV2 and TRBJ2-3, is EPEVTQTPSHQVTQMGQEVILRCVPISNHLYFYWYRQILGQKVEFLVSFYNNEISEKSEIFDDQFSVERPDGSNFTLKIRSTKLEDSAMYFCASSAGTGGSTDTQYFGPGTRLTVL.

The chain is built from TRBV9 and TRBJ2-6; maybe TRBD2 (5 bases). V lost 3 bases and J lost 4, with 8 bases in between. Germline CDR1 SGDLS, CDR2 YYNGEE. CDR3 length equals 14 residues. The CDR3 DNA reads TGTGCCAGCAGCGCGGGGAGCGGGGCCAACGTCCTGACTTTC. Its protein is CASSAGSGANVLTF.

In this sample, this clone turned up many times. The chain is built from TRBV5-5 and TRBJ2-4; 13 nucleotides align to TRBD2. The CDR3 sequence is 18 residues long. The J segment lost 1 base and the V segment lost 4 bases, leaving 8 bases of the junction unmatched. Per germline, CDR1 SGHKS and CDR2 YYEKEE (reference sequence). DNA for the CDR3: TGTGCCAGCAGCCGGACTAGCGGGAGCGAGGGGGCCAAAAACATTCAGTACTTC. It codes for CASSRTSGSEGAKNIQYF.

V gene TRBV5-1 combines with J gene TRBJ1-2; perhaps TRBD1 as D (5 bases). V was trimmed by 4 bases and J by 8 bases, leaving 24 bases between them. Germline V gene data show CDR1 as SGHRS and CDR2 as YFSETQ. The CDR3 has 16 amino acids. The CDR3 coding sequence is TGCGCCAGCAGCCCGCAATTTTTGGCGGGGGTAAACGGCTACACCTTC. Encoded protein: CASSPQFLAGVNGYTF.

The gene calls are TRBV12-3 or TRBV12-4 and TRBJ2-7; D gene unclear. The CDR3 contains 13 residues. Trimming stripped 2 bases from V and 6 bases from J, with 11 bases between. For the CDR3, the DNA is TGTGCCAGCAGTTTACTTCTGGAGCGCGAGCAGTACTTC. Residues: CASSLLLEREQYF.

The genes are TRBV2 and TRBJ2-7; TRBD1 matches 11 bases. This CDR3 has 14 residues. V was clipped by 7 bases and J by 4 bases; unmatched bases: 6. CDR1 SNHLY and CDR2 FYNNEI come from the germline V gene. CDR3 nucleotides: TGTGCCAGCACCAAGGACAGGGGGCTGTACGAGCAGTACTTC. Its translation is CASTKDRGLYEQYF.

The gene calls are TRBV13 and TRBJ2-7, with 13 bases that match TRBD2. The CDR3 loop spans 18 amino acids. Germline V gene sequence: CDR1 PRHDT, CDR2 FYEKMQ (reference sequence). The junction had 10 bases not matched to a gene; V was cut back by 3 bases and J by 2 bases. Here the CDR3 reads CASSLVTLAGGPPYEQYF. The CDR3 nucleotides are TGTGCCAGCAGCTTGGTAACACTAGCGGGAGGGCCCCCCTACGAGCAGTACTTC.

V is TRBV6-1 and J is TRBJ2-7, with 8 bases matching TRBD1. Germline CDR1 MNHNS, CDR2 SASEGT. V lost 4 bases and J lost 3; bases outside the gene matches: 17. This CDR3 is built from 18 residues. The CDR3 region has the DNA TGTGCCAGCAGTGGAGGCAGGGGGCCTTCAAGGCGCTTCTACGAGCAGTACTTC. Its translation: CASSGGRGPSRRFYEQYF.

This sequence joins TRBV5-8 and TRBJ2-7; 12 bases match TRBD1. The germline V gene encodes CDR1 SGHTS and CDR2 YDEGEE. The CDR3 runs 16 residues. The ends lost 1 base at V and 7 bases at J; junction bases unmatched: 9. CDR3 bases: TGTGCCAGCAGCTTGAGAAAGGGACAGGGGGCGCGGGAGCAGTACTTC. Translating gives CASSLRKGQGAREQYF.

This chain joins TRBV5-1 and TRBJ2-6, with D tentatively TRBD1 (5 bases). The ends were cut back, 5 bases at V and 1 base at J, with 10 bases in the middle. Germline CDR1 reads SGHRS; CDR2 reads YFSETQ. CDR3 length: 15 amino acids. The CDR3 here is CASRNQGSGANVLTF. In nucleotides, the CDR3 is TGCGCCAGCAGAAACCAGGGTTCTGGGGCCAACGTCCTGACTTTC.